The rows below give T cell receptor beta chains drawn from one sample of a study of cytomegalovirus exposure and HLA in healthy donors. Using immunoSEQ multiplex PCR, the repertoire was profiled, and TCRdb retains in-frame clones only, with some absent. The sample has about 110,000 clones, approximately 83% seen once; the top ten hold roughly 2.5%. Sequencing input: PBMCs. The receptors originated from a woman aged 18 to 35 in good health and CMV-seronegative. Both conserved end residues are part of each CDR3. Fields, in order: CDR3 protein, CDR3 DNA, clone size, V gene, D gene, J gene. The D gene is left open where the match is weak. Only part of the rows carry a size: once, few, many, or a class if the clone is expanded.

CDR3 protein: CASSLARDRYNEQFF; CDR3 DNA: TGCGCCAGCAGCTTGGCCCGGGACAGATACAATGAGCAGTTCTTC; clone size: NA; V gene: TRBV5-1; D gene: TRBD1; J gene: TRBJ2-1
CDR3 protein: CASSIPSGINEQYF; CDR3 DNA: TGTGCCAGTAGTATACCGTCAGGGATCAACGAGCAGTACTTC; clone size: NA; V gene: TRBV19; D gene: NA; J gene: TRBJ2-7
CDR3 protein: CASTALITLSGNTIYF; CDR3 DNA: TGTGCCAGCACCGCACTTATTACCCTCTCTGGAAACACCATATATTTT; clone size: NA; V gene: TRBV11-2; D gene: NA; J gene: TRBJ1-3
CDR3 protein: CASRPTTGSTEAFF; CDR3 DNA: TGTGCCAGCAGACCTACGACAGGGTCCACTGAAGCTTTCTTT; clone size: NA; V gene: TRBV7-9; D gene: TRBD1; J gene: TRBJ1-1
CDR3 protein: CASSSAGTGRHTEAFF; CDR3 DNA: TGCGCCAGCAGCTCTGCGGGGACAGGGAGGCACACTGAAGCTTTCTTT; clone size: NA; V gene: TRBV5-1; D gene: TRBD1; J gene: TRBJ1-1
CDR3 protein: CASSPLGDTEAFF; CDR3 DNA: TGTGCCAGCTCGCCCTTAGGGGACACTGAAGCTTTCTTT; clone size: NA; V gene: TRBV2; D gene: NA; J gene: TRBJ1-1
CDR3 protein: CASSPDLNRGEAFF; CDR3 DNA: TGTGCCAGCAGCCCGGACTTGAACAGGGGTGAAGCTTTCTTT; clone size: NA; V gene: TRBV11-2; D gene: TRBD1; J gene: TRBJ1-1
CDR3 protein: CASSQESDRIAFF; CDR3 DNA: TGCGCCAGCAGCCAAGAATCGGACAGGATAGCTTTCTTT; clone size: NA; V gene: TRBV4-3; D gene: TRBD1; J gene: TRBJ1-1
CDR3 protein: CASSLVESSGRNEQFF; CDR3 DNA: TGCGCCAGCAGCTTGGTAGAGTCTAGCGGGAGAAATGAGCAGTTCTTC; clone size: NA; V gene: TRBV5-1; D gene: TRBD2; J gene: TRBJ2-1
CDR3 protein: CASSSGQGNIQYF; CDR3 DNA: TGCGCCAGCAGCTCGGGACAGGGAAACATTCAGTACTTC; clone size: NA; V gene: TRBV5-1; D gene: TRBD1; J gene: TRBJ2-4
CDR3 protein: CASSLSYEQYF; CDR3 DNA: TGTGCCAGCAGCTTGAGCTACGAGCAGTACTTC; clone size: once; V gene: TRBV7-2; D gene: NA; J gene: TRBJ2-7
CDR3 protein: CASMGPKVQGGGYTF; CDR3 DNA: TGTGCCAGCATGGGTCCAAAAGTACAGGGTGGTGGCTACACCTTC; clone size: NA; V gene: TRBV28; D gene: NA; J gene: TRBJ1-2
CDR3 protein: CASSLGASYGYTF; CDR3 DNA: TGTGCCAGCTCACTGGGGGCTAGCTATGGCTACACCTTC; clone size: NA; V gene: TRBV18; D gene: NA; J gene: TRBJ1-2
CDR3 protein: CASSLGAGDTQYF; CDR3 DNA: TGTGCCAGCAGCTTAGGCGCGGGAGATACGCAGTATTTT; clone size: NA; V gene: TRBV7-2; D gene: NA; J gene: TRBJ2-3
CDR3 protein: CASGLVYTLGGGDTGELFF; CDR3 DNA: TGTGCTAGTGGTCTCGTCTACACGCTAGGGGGAGGGGACACCGGGGAGCTGTTTTTT; clone size: NA; V gene: TRBV12-5; D gene: NA; J gene: TRBJ2-2
CDR3 protein: CAISEGRGARYTF; CDR3 DNA: TGTGCCATCAGTGAGGGACGGGGGGCTCGCTACACCTTC; clone size: once; V gene: TRBV10-3; D gene: NA; J gene: TRBJ1-2
CDR3 protein: CASSLGGQGNSPLHF; CDR3 DNA: TGTGCCAGCAGCCTAGGTGGACAGGGCAATTCACCCCTCCACTTT; clone size: NA; V gene: TRBV5-8; D gene: TRBD1; J gene: TRBJ1-6
CDR3 protein: CATSIRPTGDNTEAFF; CDR3 DNA: TGTGCCACCAGCATTCGACCGACAGGGGACAACACTGAAGCTTTCTTT; clone size: NA; V gene: TRBV15; D gene: TRBD1; J gene: TRBJ1-1
CDR3 protein: CASSRDRARGYTF; CDR3 DNA: TGTGCCAGTAGCCGAGACAGGGCCCGTGGCTACACCTTC; clone size: NA; V gene: TRBV19; D gene: TRBD1; J gene: TRBJ1-2
CDR3 protein: CAWSPGRGEAFF; CDR3 DNA: TGTGCCTGGAGCCCAGGGAGGGGGGAAGCTTTCTTT; clone size: NA; V gene: TRBV30; D gene: NA; J gene: TRBJ1-1
CDR3 protein: CASSRDRAYYGYTF; CDR3 DNA: TGTGCCAGCAGCCGGGACAGGGCTTATTATGGCTACACCTTC; clone size: NA; V gene: TRBV6-6; D gene: TRBD1; J gene: TRBJ1-2
CDR3 protein: CATSRDRAGNEQFF; CDR3 DNA: TGTGCCACCAGCAGAGATCGGGCGGGCAATGAGCAGTTCTTC; clone size: NA; V gene: TRBV15; D gene: NA; J gene: TRBJ2-1
CDR3 protein: CASKYRGLNTEAFF; CDR3 DNA: TGTGCCAGCAAATACAGGGGGCTGAACACTGAAGCTTTCTTT; clone size: NA; V gene: TRBV2; D gene: TRBD1; J gene: TRBJ1-1
CDR3 protein: CASAAGGVPGANVLTF; CDR3 DNA: TGTGCCAGCGCGGCCGGGGGAGTCCCTGGGGCCAACGTCCTGACTTTC; clone size: NA; V gene: TRBV9; D gene: NA; J gene: TRBJ2-6
CDR3 protein: CAWSAQGGPNQPQHF; CDR3 DNA: TGTGCCTGGAGTGCCCAGGGGGGACCCAATCAGCCCCAGCATTTT; clone size: NA; V gene: TRBV30; D gene: TRBD1; J gene: TRBJ1-5
CDR3 protein: CASSLGTGPPYEQYF; CDR3 DNA: TGTGCCAGCAGCTTGGGGACAGGGCCTCCATACGAGCAGTACTTC; clone size: NA; V gene: TRBV5-6; D gene: TRBD1; J gene: TRBJ2-7
CDR3 protein: CASSSRLGTSTDTQYF; CDR3 DNA: TGTGCCAGCAGCTCCCGACTAGGAACTAGCACAGATACGCAGTATTTT; clone size: NA; V gene: TRBV7-2; D gene: NA; J gene: TRBJ2-3
CDR3 protein: CASRDSLSNQPQHF; CDR3 DNA: TGTGCCAGCAGGGACAGCCTGAGCAATCAGCCCCAGCATTTT; clone size: NA; V gene: TRBV27; D gene: NA; J gene: TRBJ1-5
CDR3 protein: CASSSRTSGGGTGELFF; CDR3 DNA: TGTGCCAGCAGCAGTAGGACTAGCGGGGGGGGTACCGGGGAGCTGTTTTTT; clone size: NA; V gene: TRBV7-8; D gene: TRBD2; J gene: TRBJ2-2
CDR3 protein: CASSNGGGTTDTQYF; CDR3 DNA: TGTGCCAGCAGCAATGGCGGGGGGACCACAGATACGCAGTATTTT; clone size: NA; V gene: TRBV6-5; D gene: TRBD2; J gene: TRBJ2-3
CDR3 protein: CASSILQGARGYTF; CDR3 DNA: TGTGCCAGTAGTATCCTACAGGGGGCGAGAGGCTACACCTTC; clone size: NA; V gene: TRBV19; D gene: TRBD1; J gene: TRBJ1-2
CDR3 protein: CATSSISNQPQHF; CDR3 DNA: TGTGCCACCAGCAGTATTAGCAATCAGCCCCAGCATTTT; clone size: NA; V gene: TRBV15; D gene: NA; J gene: TRBJ1-5
CDR3 protein: CSAGDSGGRGYTF; CDR3 DNA: TGCAGCGCTGGGGACTCGGGGGGTCGGGGCTACACCTTC; clone size: few; V gene: TRBV29-1; D gene: NA; J gene: TRBJ1-2
CDR3 protein: CASTEGGGANEQFF; CDR3 DNA: TGTGCCAGCACCGAGGGCGGGGGGGCCAATGAGCAGTTCTTC; clone size: few; V gene: TRBV2; D gene: TRBD2; J gene: TRBJ2-1
CDR3 protein: CASSRDSFSNQPQHF; CDR3 DNA: TGTGCCAGCAGCCGGGACAGCTTTAGCAATCAGCCCCAGCATTTT; clone size: NA; V gene: TRBV28; D gene: TRBD1; J gene: TRBJ1-5
CDR3 protein: CASSLGGGYNSPLHF; CDR3 DNA: TGTGCCAGCAGCTTAGGGGGGGGCTATAATTCACCCCTCCACTTT; clone size: NA; V gene: TRBV7-9; D gene: NA; J gene: TRBJ1-6
CDR3 protein: CASAEYRSNQPQHF; CDR3 DNA: TGTGCCAGCGCCGAATACAGGAGCAATCAGCCCCAGCATTTT; clone size: NA; V gene: TRBV27; D gene: NA; J gene: TRBJ1-5
CDR3 protein: CASSDGPGQGLSPLHF; CDR3 DNA: TGTGCCAGCAGTGACGGTCCGGGACAGGGGCTTTCACCCCTCCACTTT; clone size: NA; V gene: TRBV2; D gene: TRBD1; J gene: TRBJ1-6
CDR3 protein: CASSPRDSLPGANVLTF; CDR3 DNA: TGTGCCAGCTCACCCCGGGACAGCCTCCCTGGGGCCAACGTCCTGACTTTC; clone size: NA; V gene: TRBV18; D gene: TRBD1; J gene: TRBJ2-6
CDR3 protein: CASSFGVRSNQPQHF; CDR3 DNA: TGTGCCAGTAGTTTCGGGGTACGGAGCAATCAGCCCCAGCATTTT; clone size: NA; V gene: TRBV19; D gene: NA; J gene: TRBJ1-5
CDR3 protein: CASSLVGTSYGYTF; CDR3 DNA: TGCGCCAGCAGCTTGGTTGGGACAAGTTATGGCTACACCTTC; clone size: NA; V gene: TRBV5-1; D gene: NA; J gene: TRBJ1-2
CDR3 protein: CASSPMFGNSNEKLFF; CDR3 DNA: TGTGCCAGCAGCCCAATGTTCGGGAACTCTAATGAAAAACTGTTTTTT; clone size: NA; V gene: TRBV7-9; D gene: NA; J gene: TRBJ1-4
CDR3 protein: CATHPGAGEYDEQFF; CDR3 DNA: TGTGCCACCCACCCCGGAGCGGGAGAGTACGATGAGCAGTTCTTC; clone size: NA; V gene: TRBV7-9; D gene: TRBD2; J gene: TRBJ2-1
CDR3 protein: CAWDRGYPNEKLFF; CDR3 DNA: TGTGCCTGGGACAGGGGCTATCCTAATGAAAAACTGTTTTTT; clone size: NA; V gene: TRBV30; D gene: TRBD1; J gene: TRBJ1-4
CDR3 protein: CASSFGGQGLTEAFF; CDR3 DNA: TGTGCCAGCAGCTTCGGGGGACAGGGATTAACTGAAGCTTTCTTT; clone size: once; V gene: TRBV5-5; D gene: TRBD1; J gene: TRBJ1-1
CDR3 protein: CASSEGRNTEAFF; CDR3 DNA: TGTGCCAGCAGTGAGGGCAGAAACACTGAAGCTTTCTTT; clone size: NA; V gene: TRBV2; D gene: NA; J gene: TRBJ1-1
CDR3 protein: CASSPRNQPQHF; CDR3 DNA: TGTGCCAGCAGCCCTAGGAATCAGCCCCAGCATTTT; clone size: NA; V gene: TRBV5-8; D gene: NA; J gene: TRBJ1-5
CDR3 protein: CASSVGDRDNNEQFF; CDR3 DNA: TGTGCCAGCAGCGTTGGGGACAGGGATAACAATGAGCAGTTCTTC; clone size: NA; V gene: TRBV11-3; D gene: TRBD1; J gene: TRBJ2-1
CDR3 protein: CASSELAGGPDTQYF; CDR3 DNA: TGTGCCAGCAGTGAACTAGCGGGAGGGCCAGATACGCAGTATTTT; clone size: medium-sized; V gene: TRBV6-1; D gene: TRBD2; J gene: TRBJ2-3
CDR3 protein: CASYFSAEAFF; CDR3 DNA: TGTGCCAGTTATTTCTCAGCTGAAGCTTTCTTT; clone size: NA; V gene: TRBV19; D gene: NA; J gene: TRBJ1-1
CDR3 protein: CASSTLGQGALQPQHF; CDR3 DNA: TGTGCCAGTAGTACACTGGGACAGGGAGCATTGCAGCCCCAGCATTTT; clone size: NA; V gene: TRBV19; D gene: TRBD1; J gene: TRBJ1-5
CDR3 protein: CASSNGQRSYEQYF; CDR3 DNA: TGTGCCAGCAGCAATGGACAGCGCTCCTACGAGCAGTACTTC; clone size: NA; V gene: TRBV21-1; D gene: NA; J gene: TRBJ2-7
CDR3 protein: CASQRGLAITDTQYF; CDR3 DNA: TGTGCCAGCCAACGCGGACTAGCGATCACAGATACGCAGTATTTT; clone size: NA; V gene: TRBV6-5; D gene: TRBD2; J gene: TRBJ2-3
CDR3 protein: CASSQDRGDYGYTF; CDR3 DNA: TGCGCCAGCAGCCAAGACCGCGGGGACTATGGCTACACCTTC; clone size: NA; V gene: TRBV4-3; D gene: NA; J gene: TRBJ1-2
CDR3 protein: CASSVDRGSPLHF; CDR3 DNA: TGTGCCAGCAGTGTGGACAGGGGATCACCCCTCCACTTT; clone size: NA; V gene: TRBV6-1; D gene: TRBD1; J gene: TRBJ1-6
CDR3 protein: CASSQDPTAGGDQPQHF; CDR3 DNA: TGCGCCAGCAGCCAGGACCCGACAGCGGGGGGGGATCAGCCCCAGCATTTT; clone size: NA; V gene: TRBV4-3; D gene: NA; J gene: TRBJ1-5
CDR3 protein: CASSYRVEGASTQYF; CDR3 DNA: TGTGCCAGCAGTTACAGGGTAGAGGGGGCTAGTACGCAGTATTTT; clone size: NA; V gene: TRBV6-5; D gene: TRBD1; J gene: TRBJ2-3
CDR3 protein: CASCPGTGETETQYF; CDR3 DNA: TGTGCCAGCTGCCCCGGGACAGGGGAAACGGAGACCCAGTACTTC; clone size: NA; V gene: TRBV11-3; D gene: TRBD1; J gene: TRBJ2-5
CDR3 protein: CASSQDEAQFSTNEKLFF; CDR3 DNA: TGCGCCAGCAGCCAAGATGAGGCCCAGTTCTCAACTAATGAAAAACTGTTTTTT; clone size: NA; V gene: TRBV4-3; D gene: NA; J gene: TRBJ1-4
CDR3 protein: CASSQGPPGTGELFF; CDR3 DNA: TGTGCCAGCAGCCAAGGACCCCCGGGTACCGGGGAGCTGTTTTTT; clone size: NA; V gene: TRBV4-2; D gene: NA; J gene: TRBJ2-2